Detailed here is one T cell receptor beta chain. Its antigen is unidentified. Germline loops: CDR1 SGHNT, CDR2 YYREEE (reference sequence). This CDR3 is built from 17 residues. Between the trimmed V and J ends, which lost 2 bases and 0 bases, there was a span of 12 bases. The assay was immunoSEQ multiplex PCR, and TCRdb's table has in-frame clones only and misses some. The table records about 9,600 clones, roughly 90% of them present only once. This record comes from a study of blood T cell dynamics during melanoma immunotherapy. Overall study findings and caveats: Disease-control patients' PBMC repertoires became either more clonal or more diverse at W3.

Specified time point: pre-treatment baseline. The chain recombines TRBV5-4 with TRBJ2-6; D gene unclear. The TCR was taken from a human donor with melanoma. The source material was blood, sampled from a patient treated with checkpoint blockade. The DNA of the CDR3 is TGTGCCAGCAGCTTAGGCCTGAGAGACTCTGGGGCCAACGTCCTGACTTTC. It translates to CASSLGLRDSGANVLTF.